This paragraph covers one TCR beta chain sequence. Bulk CD8+ and CD4+ cells came from magnetic negative isolation; CD8+ TEMRA by FACS. Looked up from germline, CDR1 is MNHEY and CDR2 is SVGEGT. V lost 2 bases, J lost 2 bases, and 10 bases lay in between. The CDR3 consists of 15 residues. Random hexamers primed reverse transcription of roughly 0.5 to 1 ug RNA. TCRdb re-derived calls from the immunoSEQ multiplex PCR reads in MiXCR, one entry per CDR3 protein. This table holds roughly 140,000 distinct CDR3 sequences, about 93% found once. These data belong to a study of CD8 T cells in Susac syndrome. The TCR sequence derives from a human donor in good health. J is TRBJ1-5 and V is TRBV6-2 or TRBV6-3; D remains unclear. The sequenced material came from CD8+ T cells from PBMCs. This chain's CDR3 is CASSYPGRGNQPQHF. The CDR3 coding sequence is TGTGCCAGCAGTTACCCGGGAAGGGGCAATCAGCCCCAGCATTTT.